The 18 T cell receptor beta chains presented below share a single source sample, sequenced in a study of T cell repertoires in cytomegalovirus infection. Their target antigens are unknown. Each CDR3 protein is one row after TCRdb ran MiXCR on the reads. This table has under 350,000 distinct CDR3 sequences, about 20% appearing once. The source material was cultured PBMCs, sampled from culture after CMV antigen stimulation. These receptors were taken from a human donor in good health (CMV status not recorded). Some clones in this sample may be carry-over from other donors' samples.

This chain joins TRBV10-3 and TRBJ1-1; tentative D call: TRBD1 (5 bases). CDR3 length: 14 amino acids. CDR1 and CDR2 (germline): ENHRY, SYGVKD. Trimming took 4 bases from V and 1 from J, leaving 10 bases between them. DNA for the CDR3: TGTGCCATCAGTGTACAGGTCGGGAACACTGAAGCTTTCTTT. Protein product: CAISVQVGNTEAFF.

At least ten counts were recorded for this clonotype. V and J are TRBV11-2 and TRBJ2-3; D is undetermined. V lost 5 bases and J 6 bases, leaving 12 bases between the germline ends. This CDR3 contains 13 residues. The V gene's germline CDR1 is SGHAT and CDR2 FQNNGV. CDR3 DNA: TGTGCCAGCAGCCTATCGGACGGGGATACGCAGTATTTT. Translating it yields CASSLSDGDTQYF.

This clonotype was picked up a small number of times. The rearrangement joins TRBV4-3 to TRBJ2-3, with TRBD2 identical over 12 bases. From germline, CDR1 is LGHNA and CDR2 YSLEER. Losses at the gene ends were 4 bases for V and 8 bases for J; bases not matched to a gene: 10. The CDR3 has 16 residues. This chain's CDR3 is CASSPRTSGTVITQYF. CDR3 sequence (DNA): TGCGCCAGCAGCCCGAGGACTAGCGGGACTGTAATTACGCAGTATTTT.

At least ten counts were recorded for this clonotype. This chain joins TRBV7-9 and TRBJ1-5, with 7 nucleotides matching TRBD1. The CDR3 contains 14 residues. Germline CDR1 is SEHNR and CDR2 is FQNEAQ (reference sequence). Trimming took 4 bases from V and 7 from J; bases not matched to a gene: 7. CDR3 residues: CASSSGGILQPQHF. CDR3 DNA: TGTGCCAGCAGCTCAGGGGGGATTTTGCAGCCCCAGCATTTT. The full variable domain, with the rest looked up from reference TRBV7-9 and TRBJ1-5, is DTGVSQNPRHKITKRGQNVTFRCDPISEHNRLYWYRQTLGQGPEFLTYFQNEAQLEKSRLLSDRFSAERPKGSFSTLEIQRTEQGDSAMYLCASSSGGILQPQHFGDGTRLSIL.

The DNA for the CDR3 is TGCAGTGCTTTCCGGACTAGCGGTTCCTACGAGCAGTACTTC. Translated: CSAFRTSGSYEQYF. This chain connects TRBV20-1 to TRBJ2-7, with TRBD2 identical over 10 bases. CDR1 is DFQATT and CDR2 is SNEGSKA in the germline V gene (reference sequence). V shed 5 bases, J shed 1 base, and the junction held 5 bases outside the gene matches. The CDR3 covers 14 residues.

This clonotype was counted a few times. The chain carries TRBV6-5 and TRBJ2-3; D gene ambiguous. The CDR3 loop spans 15 amino acids. The V gene lost 2 bases and the J gene lost 4 bases, with 13 bases spanning the gap. CDR1 and CDR2 from the germline V gene are MNHEY and SVGAGI. The CDR3 loop reads CASSYGLATADTQYF. In DNA, the CDR3 is TGTGCCAGCAGTTACGGGCTGGCCACGGCAGATACGCAGTATTTT.

This clonotype was counted ten times or more. In DNA form, the CDR3 reads TGTGCCAGCAGTTTGAATGGAGGTCAGCCCCAGCATTTT. Translating gives CASSLNGGQPQHF. The chain couples TRBV12-3 or TRBV12-4 to TRBJ1-5; D remains unclear. The germline V and J ends were trimmed by 3 bases and 6 bases, with 9 bases remaining between them. CDR3 length: 13 residues.

The chain joins TRBV7-6 to TRBJ1-1, with D possibly matching TRBD1 (6 bases). The CDR3 is 14 amino acids. Trimming removed 5 bases from V and 5 bases from J, with 15 bases in between. The germline CDR1 and CDR2 sequences are SGHVS and FNYEAQ. The CDR3 DNA reads as TGTGCCAGCAGCCATACAGGGAGGAGGACTGAAGCTTTCTTT. The encoded protein is CASSHTGRRTEAFF.

This clonotype was seen repeatedly, ten times or more. The V gene is TRBV6-2 or TRBV6-3, the J gene TRBJ2-1; TRBD2 aligns across 7 bases. The CDR3 sequence is 13 residues long. The germline gives CDR1 MNHEY, CDR2 SVGEGT. The J segment lost 3 bases and the V segment lost 8 bases, leaving 4 bases of the junction unmatched. DNA of the CDR3: TGTGCCAGCGGGGAGGGACTCTACAATGAGCAGTTCTTC. It yields the protein CASGEGLYNEQFF.

This clonotype was counted ten times or more. The rearrangement links TRBV7-2 to TRBJ2-3; no definite D call. CDR3 size: 11 residues. V lost 5 bases and J lost 8, with 8 bases in between. In germline, CDR1 is SGHTA, CDR2 FQGNSA. This CDR3 reads CASSEPPTQYF. The CDR3 nucleotides read TGTGCCAGCAGCGAACCTCCTACGCAGTATTTT.

This chain joins TRBV30 and TRBJ1-2, with D hard to call. The CDR3 loop spans 12 amino acids. The V end lost 1 base, the J end lost 5 bases, and 8 bases lay between the germline ends. The germline CDR1 and CDR2 sequences are GTSNPN and SVGIG (reference sequence). Here the CDR3 reads CAWSGTSYGYTF. The CDR3 DNA sequence: TGTGCCTGGAGTGGGACTTCGTATGGCTACACCTTC.

About this clonotype: This could be a read error, since a much larger clone is one nucleotide away. The chain recombines TRBV7-2 with TRBJ1-1; 7 nucleotides agree with TRBD1. V was clipped by 5 bases and J by 5 bases; unmatched bases: 5. This CDR3 comprises 13 residues. Germline assignment: CDR1 SGHTA and CDR2 FQGNSA. The CDR3 sequence: CASSQKQGTEAFF. CDR3 in DNA: TGTGCCAGCAGCCAGAAACAGGGGACTGAAGCTTTCTTT.

The chain employs TRBV12-3 or TRBV12-4 and TRBJ1-1; D uncertain. The CDR3 totals 12 residues. Trimming removed 6 bases at V and 6 bases at J, with 11 bases between. DNA of the CDR3: TGTGCCAGCAGCCTCCTCCCCCCTGAAGCTTTCTTT. Translating it yields CASSLLPPEAFF.

This clonotype occurred once. The rearrangement joins TRBV5-6 to TRBJ1-5, with D maybe TRBD1 (5 bases). There are 16 residues in the CDR3. The V and J ends lost 0 bases and 4 bases respectively, with 14 bases between them. Germline CDR1 and CDR2: SGHDT and YYEEEE. The CDR3 DNA follows: TGTGCCAGCAGCTTGGGATGGGGCAGTCGAAATCAGCCCCAGCATTTT. Amino acids: CASSLGWGSRNQPQHF.

This chain uses TRBV29-1 with TRBJ2-5; D assignment may be TRBD1 or TRBD2 (5 bases each). The CDR3 spans 12 residues. V was trimmed by 8 bases and J by 2 bases, leaving 12 bases between them. The germline V gene has CDR1 SQVTM and CDR2 ANQGSEA. This chain's CDR3 is CSIRDGQETQYF. The DNA of the CDR3 is TGCAGCATCCGGGACGGACAAGAGACCCAGTACTTC.

This clonotype was seen a few times. The genes are TRBV10-2 and TRBJ2-7; possible D gene TRBD2, 6 bases. V was trimmed by 6 bases and J by 2 bases, leaving 11 bases between them. The CDR3 is 13 residues long. Germline CDR1 and CDR2: WSHSY and SAAADI. The DNA of the CDR3 is TGCGCCAGCAGCTCTAGCGAAACCTACGAGCAGTACGTC. As protein: CASSSSETYEQYV.

This clonotype was observed a handful of times. This rearrangement joins TRBV28 to TRBJ2-3; D is possibly TRBD2 (5 bases). Trimming left V 6 bases short and J 2 bases short, with 15 bases between. Germline V gene sequence: CDR1 MDHEN, CDR2 SYDVKM. The CDR3 runs to 15 residues. CDR3 coding DNA: TGTGCCAGCAGCCCATCTAGCTCCCACACAGATACGCAGTATTTT. Protein: CASSPSSSHTDTQYF. Drawing the rest from reference TRBV28 and TRBJ2-3, the complete variable domain is DVKVTQSSRYLVKRTGEKVFLECVQDMDHENMFWYRQDPGLGLRLIYFSYDVKMKEKGDIPEGYSVSREKKERFSLILESASTNQTSMYLCASSPSSSHTDTQYFGPGTRLTVL.

This clonotype came up a few times. The rearrangement uses TRBV12-3 or TRBV12-4 and TRBJ1-1, with 8 bases matching TRBD1. The V and J ends lost 6 bases and 4 bases, in that order; junction bases with no gene match: 7. The CDR3 totals 14 residues. In DNA form, the CDR3 reads TGTGCCAGCAGGGGACAGGACTCAACCACTGAAGCTTTCTTT. It translates to CASRGQDSTTEAFF.